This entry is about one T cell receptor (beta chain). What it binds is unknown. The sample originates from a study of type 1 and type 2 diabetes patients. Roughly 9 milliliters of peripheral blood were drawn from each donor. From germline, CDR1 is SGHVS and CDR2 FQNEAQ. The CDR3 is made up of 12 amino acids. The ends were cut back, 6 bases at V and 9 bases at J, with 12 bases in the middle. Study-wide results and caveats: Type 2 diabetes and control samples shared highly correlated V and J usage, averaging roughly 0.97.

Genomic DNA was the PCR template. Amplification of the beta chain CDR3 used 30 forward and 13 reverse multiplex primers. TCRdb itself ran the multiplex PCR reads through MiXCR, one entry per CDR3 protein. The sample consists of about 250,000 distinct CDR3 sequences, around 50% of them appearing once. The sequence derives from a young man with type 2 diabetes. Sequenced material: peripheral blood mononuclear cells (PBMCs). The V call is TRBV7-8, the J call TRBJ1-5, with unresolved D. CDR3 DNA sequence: TGTGCCAGCAGTTACGCCCTTTCGCCCCAGCATTTT. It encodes CASSYALSPQHF.